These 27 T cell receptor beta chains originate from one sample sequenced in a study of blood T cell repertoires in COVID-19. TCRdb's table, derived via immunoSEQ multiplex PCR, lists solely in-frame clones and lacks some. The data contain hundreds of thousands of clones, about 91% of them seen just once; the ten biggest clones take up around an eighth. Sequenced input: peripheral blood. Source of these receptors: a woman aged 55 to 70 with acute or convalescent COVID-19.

DNA of the CDR3: TGTGCCAGCAGCTTGGGAGATAGCGGGGGACAAGAGACCCAGTACTTC. Translation gives CASSLGDSGGQETQYF. The rearrangement links TRBV5-8 to TRBJ2-5; TRBD2 matches 9 bases. The V and J ends lost 0 bases and 2 bases, in that order; junction bases with no gene match: 5. The CDR3 spans 16 residues. Germline values: CDR1 SGHTS, CDR2 YDEGEE.

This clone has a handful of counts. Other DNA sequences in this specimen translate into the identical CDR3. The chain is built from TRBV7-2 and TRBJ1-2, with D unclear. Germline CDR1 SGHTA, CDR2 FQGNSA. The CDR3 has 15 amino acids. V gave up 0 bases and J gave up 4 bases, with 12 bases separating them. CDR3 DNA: TGTGCCAGCAGCTTAGCCAGGCGCCAGACCTATGGCTACACCTTC. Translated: CASSLARRQTYGYTF.

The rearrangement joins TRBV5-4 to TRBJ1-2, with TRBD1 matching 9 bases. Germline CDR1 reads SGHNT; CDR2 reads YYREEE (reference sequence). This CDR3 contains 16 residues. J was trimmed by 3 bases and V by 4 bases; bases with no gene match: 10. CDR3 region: CASSPARTGAHYGYTF. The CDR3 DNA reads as TGTGCCAGCAGCCCTGCGAGGACAGGGGCACACTATGGCTACACCTTC.

CDR3 region: CASSLLGQERHEQFF. Here the CDR3 DNA reads TGTGCCAGCAGCTTGTTAGGACAGGAACGCCATGAGCAGTTCTTC. The chain recombines TRBV5-5 with TRBJ2-1; 7 nucleotides agree with TRBD1. The germline V gene encodes CDR1 SGHKS and CDR2 YYEKEE (reference sequence). The CDR3 is made up of 15 amino acids. With 1 base clipped from V and 8 bases from J, the junction kept 9 bases outside the gene matches.

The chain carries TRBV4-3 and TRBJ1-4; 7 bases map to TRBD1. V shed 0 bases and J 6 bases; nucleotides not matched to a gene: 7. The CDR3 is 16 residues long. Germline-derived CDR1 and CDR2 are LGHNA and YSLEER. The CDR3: CASSQETGRFYEKLFF. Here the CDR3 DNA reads TGCGCCAGCAGCCAAGAGACAGGGCGGTTCTATGAAAAACTGTTTTTT.

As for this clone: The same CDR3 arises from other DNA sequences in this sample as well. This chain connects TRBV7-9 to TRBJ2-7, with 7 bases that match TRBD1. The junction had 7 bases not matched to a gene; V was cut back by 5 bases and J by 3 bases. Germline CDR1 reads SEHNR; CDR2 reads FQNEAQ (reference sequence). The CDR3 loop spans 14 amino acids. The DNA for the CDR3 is TGTGCCAGCAGCCCCCGACAGGGAGTCTACGAGCAGTACTTC. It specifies CASSPRQGVYEQYF.

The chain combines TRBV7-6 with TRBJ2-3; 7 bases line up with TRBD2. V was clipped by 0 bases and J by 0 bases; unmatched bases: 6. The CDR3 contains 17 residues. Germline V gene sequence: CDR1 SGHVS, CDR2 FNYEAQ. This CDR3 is CASSLAGGRTSTDTQYF. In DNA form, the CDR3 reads TGTGCCAGCAGCTTAGCGGGAGGGCGCACGAGCACAGATACGCAGTATTTT.

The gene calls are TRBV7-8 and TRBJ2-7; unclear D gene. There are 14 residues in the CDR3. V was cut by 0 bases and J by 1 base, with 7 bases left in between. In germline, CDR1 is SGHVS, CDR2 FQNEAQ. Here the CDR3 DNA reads TGTGCCAGCAGCTTAGCAACCCAGTCCTACGAGCAGTACTTC. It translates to CASSLATQSYEQYF. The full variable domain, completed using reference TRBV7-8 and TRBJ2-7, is GAGVSQSPRYKVAKRGQDVALRCDPISGHVSLFWYQQALGQGPEFLTYFQNEAQLDKSGLPSDRFFAERPEGSVSTLKIQRTQQEDSAVYLCASSLATQSYEQYFGPGTRLTVT.

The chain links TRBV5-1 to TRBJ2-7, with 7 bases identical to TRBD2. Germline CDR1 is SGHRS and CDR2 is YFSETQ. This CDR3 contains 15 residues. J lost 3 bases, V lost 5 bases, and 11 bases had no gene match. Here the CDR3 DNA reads TGCGCCAGCAGTCCGGGGAGGGGCATACACTACGAGCAGTACTTC. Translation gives CASSPGRGIHYEQYF.

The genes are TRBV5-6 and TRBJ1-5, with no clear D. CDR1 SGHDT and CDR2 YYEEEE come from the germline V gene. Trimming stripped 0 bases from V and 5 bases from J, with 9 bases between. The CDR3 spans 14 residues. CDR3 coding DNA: TGTGCCAGCAGCTTGGGGCACAATGATCAGCCCCAGCATTTT. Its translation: CASSLGHNDQPQHF.

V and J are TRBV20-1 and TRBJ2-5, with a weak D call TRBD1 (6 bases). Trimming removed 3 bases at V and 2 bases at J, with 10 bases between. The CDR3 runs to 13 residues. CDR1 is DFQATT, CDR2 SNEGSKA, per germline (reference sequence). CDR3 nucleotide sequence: TGCAGTGCTAGTGCGGACAGACAAGAGACCCAGTACTTC. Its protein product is CSASADRQETQYF.

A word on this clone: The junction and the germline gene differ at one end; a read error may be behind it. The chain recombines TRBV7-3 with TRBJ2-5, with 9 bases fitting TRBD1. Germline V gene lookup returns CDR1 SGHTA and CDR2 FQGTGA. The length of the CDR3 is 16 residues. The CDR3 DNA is TGTGCCAGCAGCCTAACCGTAGGACAGGGGAAAGAGACCCAGTACTTC. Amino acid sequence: CASSLTVGQGKETQYF.

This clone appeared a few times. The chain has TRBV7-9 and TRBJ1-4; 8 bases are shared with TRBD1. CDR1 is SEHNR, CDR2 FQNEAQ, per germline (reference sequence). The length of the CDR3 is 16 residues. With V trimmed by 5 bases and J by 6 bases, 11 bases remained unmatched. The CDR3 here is CASSPWTGKLDEKLFF. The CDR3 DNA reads TGTGCCAGCAGCCCCTGGACAGGGAAGTTGGATGAAAAACTGTTTTTT.

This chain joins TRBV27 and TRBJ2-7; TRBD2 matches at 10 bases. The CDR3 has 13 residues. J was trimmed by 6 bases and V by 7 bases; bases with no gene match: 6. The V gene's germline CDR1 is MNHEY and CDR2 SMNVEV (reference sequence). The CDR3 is CASTGLARGEQYF. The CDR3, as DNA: TGTGCCAGCACGGGACTAGCGAGAGGCGAGCAGTACTTC.

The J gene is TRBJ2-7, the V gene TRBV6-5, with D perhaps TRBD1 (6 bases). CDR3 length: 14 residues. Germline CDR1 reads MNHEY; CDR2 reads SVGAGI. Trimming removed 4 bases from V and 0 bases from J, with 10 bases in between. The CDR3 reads CASSFRGGSYEQYF. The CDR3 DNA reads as TGTGCCAGCAGTTTCCGAGGGGGCTCCTACGAGCAGTACTTC.

The CDR3 DNA is TGCGCCAGCAGCTTGGCGGGACTAGCGGGAGTAGGGATGTACAATGAGCAGTTCTTC. Its protein product is CASSLAGLAGVGMYNEQFF. This rearrangement joins TRBV5-1 to TRBJ2-1; 14 nucleotides align to TRBD2. Per the germline V gene, CDR1 is SGHRS and CDR2 is YFSETQ. This CDR3 is built from 19 residues. Trimming took 0 bases from V and 4 from J; bases not matched to a gene: 9.

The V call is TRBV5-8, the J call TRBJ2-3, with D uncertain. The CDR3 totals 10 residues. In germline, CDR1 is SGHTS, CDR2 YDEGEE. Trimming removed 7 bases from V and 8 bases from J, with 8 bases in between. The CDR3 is CASGISTQYF. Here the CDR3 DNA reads TGTGCCAGCGGCATATCTACGCAGTATTTT.

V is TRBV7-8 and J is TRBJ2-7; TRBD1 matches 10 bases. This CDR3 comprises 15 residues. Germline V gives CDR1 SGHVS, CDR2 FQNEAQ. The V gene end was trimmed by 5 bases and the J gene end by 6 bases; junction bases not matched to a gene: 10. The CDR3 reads CASSPWTGGISEQYF. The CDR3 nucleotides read TGTGCCAGCAGCCCTTGGACAGGGGGGATAAGCGAGCAGTACTTC.

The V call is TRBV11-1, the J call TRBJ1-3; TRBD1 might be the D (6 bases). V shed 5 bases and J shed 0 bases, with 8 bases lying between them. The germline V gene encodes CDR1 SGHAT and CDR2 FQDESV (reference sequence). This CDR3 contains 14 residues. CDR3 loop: CASSKDSSGNTIYF. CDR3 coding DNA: TGTGCCAGCAGCAAGGACAGCTCTGGAAACACCATATATTTT.

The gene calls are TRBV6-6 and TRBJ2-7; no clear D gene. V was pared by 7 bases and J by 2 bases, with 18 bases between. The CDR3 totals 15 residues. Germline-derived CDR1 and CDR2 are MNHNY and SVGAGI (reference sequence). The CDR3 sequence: CASIYRRGSTYEQYF. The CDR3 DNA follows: TGTGCCAGCATATACCGTAGAGGAAGTACCTACGAGCAGTACTTC.

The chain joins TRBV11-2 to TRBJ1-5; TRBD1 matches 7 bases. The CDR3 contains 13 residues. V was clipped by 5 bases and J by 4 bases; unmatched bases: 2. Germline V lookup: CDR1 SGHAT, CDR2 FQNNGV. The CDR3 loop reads CASSTGQNQPQHF. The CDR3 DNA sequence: TGTGCCAGCAGCACGGGACAGAATCAGCCCCAGCATTTT.

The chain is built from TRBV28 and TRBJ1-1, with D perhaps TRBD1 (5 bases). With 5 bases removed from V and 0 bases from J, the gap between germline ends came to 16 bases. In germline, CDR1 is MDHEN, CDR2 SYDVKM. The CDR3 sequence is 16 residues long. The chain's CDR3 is CASSPPGAGMNTEAFF. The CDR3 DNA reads TGTGCCAGCAGTCCACCGGGTGCAGGGATGAACACTGAAGCTTTCTTT.

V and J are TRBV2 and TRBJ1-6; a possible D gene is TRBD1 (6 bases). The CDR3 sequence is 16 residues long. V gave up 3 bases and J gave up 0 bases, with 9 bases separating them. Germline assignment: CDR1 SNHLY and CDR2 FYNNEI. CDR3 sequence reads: CASSDGGASYNSPLHF. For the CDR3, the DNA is TGTGCCAGCAGTGATGGGGGGGCCTCCTATAATTCACCCCTCCACTTT.

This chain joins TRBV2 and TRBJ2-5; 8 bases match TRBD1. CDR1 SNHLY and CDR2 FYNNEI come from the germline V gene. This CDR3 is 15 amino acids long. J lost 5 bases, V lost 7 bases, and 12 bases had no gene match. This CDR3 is CASKMTAAGGETQYF. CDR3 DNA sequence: TGTGCCAGCAAAATGACCGCAGCAGGGGGCGAGACCCAGTACTTC.

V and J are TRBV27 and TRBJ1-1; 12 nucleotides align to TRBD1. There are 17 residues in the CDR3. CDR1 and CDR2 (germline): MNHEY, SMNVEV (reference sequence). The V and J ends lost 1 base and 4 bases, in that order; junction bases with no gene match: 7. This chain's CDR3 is CASSLFGTGGRGTEAFF. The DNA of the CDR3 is TGTGCCAGCAGTTTATTCGGGACAGGGGGCAGGGGCACTGAAGCTTTCTTT.

For the CDR3, the DNA is TGTGCCAGCAGCTTAGAAGGACTAGCGACCGCCGGCTACAATGAGCAGTTCTTC. It codes for CASSLEGLATAGYNEQFF. This chain joins TRBV11-2 and TRBJ2-1; 9 nucleotides line up with TRBD2. Germline V gives CDR1 SGHAT, CDR2 FQNNGV. V lost 0 bases and J lost 3; bases outside the gene matches: 9. The CDR3 length is 18 residues.

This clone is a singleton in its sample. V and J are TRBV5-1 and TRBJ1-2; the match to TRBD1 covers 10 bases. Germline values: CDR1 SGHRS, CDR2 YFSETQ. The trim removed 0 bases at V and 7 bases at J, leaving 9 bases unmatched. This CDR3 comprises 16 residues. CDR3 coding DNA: TGCGCCAGCAGCTTGGGACAGGGGGCTTTCTTAGGTGGCTACACCTTC. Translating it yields CASSLGQGAFLGGYTF.